These 13 T cell receptor beta chains share one sample of origin, sequenced in a study of T-cell memory formation after mild COVID-19. TCRdb processed the 5' RACE reads anew with MiXCR; each CDR3 protein has one entry. The top ten hold roughly 23% of the sample, which has 250,000 to 400,000 distinct CDR3 sequences, around an eighth seen once. Sample: PBMCs or a T cell subset sorted from them (not recorded which). Receptors were obtained from a man between 18 and 35 years old who had mild COVID-19 (a few samples of this study predate the infection). Cell type and time point are not known.

V and J are TRBV7-2 and TRBJ2-5, with D possibly TRBD2 on 6 matching bases. Germline CDR1 is SGHTA and CDR2 is FQGNSA. The CDR3 sequence is 13 residues long. V lost 6 bases to trimming and J lost 4 bases, with 12 bases between them. The chain's CDR3 is CASRRGTVETQYF. CDR3 bases: TGTGCCAGCAGACGGGGGACCGTAGAGACCCAGTACTTC.

This clonotype has ten or more counts. This chain joins TRBV7-9 and TRBJ2-3; TRBD1 matches 7 bases. The ends lost 4 bases at V and 1 base at J; junction bases unmatched: 5. The CDR3 extends over 15 amino acids. The germline V gene encodes CDR1 SEHNR and CDR2 FQNEAQ (reference sequence). CDR3 loop: CASSSTGRGTDTQYF. The CDR3 DNA reads TGTGCCAGCAGCTCGACAGGGCGAGGCACAGATACGCAGTATTTT. The whole variable domain, filled in from reference TRBV7-9 and TRBJ2-3, reads DTGVSQNPRHKITKRGQNVTFRCDPISEHNRLYWYRQTLGQGPEFLTYFQNEAQLEKSRLLSDRFSAERPKGSFSTLEIQRTEQGDSAMYLCASSSTGRGTDTQYFGPGTRLTVL.

The V and J genes are TRBV12-3 or TRBV12-4 and TRBJ2-3, with TRBD2 matching 12 bases. V lost 5 bases, J lost 2 bases, and 5 bases stayed unmatched. CDR3 size: 16 residues. The CDR3 loop is CASSRRLAGATDTQYF. CDR3 in DNA: TGTGCCAGCAGTCGGAGACTAGCGGGGGCCACAGATACGCAGTATTTT.

In its sample, this clonotype was seen many times. The chain combines TRBV7-3 with TRBJ2-1; 10 nucleotides match TRBD2. Germline V CDR1 and CDR2: SGHTA, FQGTGA. The CDR3 runs to 14 residues. V shed 5 bases and J 9 bases; nucleotides not matched to a gene: 7. The CDR3 region is CASSPSGGAVEQFF. The CDR3 nucleotides are TGTGCCAGCAGCCCAAGCGGGGGGGCGGTTGAGCAGTTCTTC.

The chain recombines TRBV29-1 with TRBJ1-2, with D unclear. V was shortened by 7 bases and J by 6 bases, with 15 bases between the two germline ends. In germline, CDR1 is SQVTM, CDR2 ANQGSEA. This CDR3 has 12 residues. In DNA form, the CDR3 reads TGCAGCGAAGGGAGCAGTACGGATGGCTACACCTTC. Residues: CSEGSSTDGYTF.

This clonotype has only a few counts. The V gene is TRBV12-3 or TRBV12-4, the J gene TRBJ1-1; TRBD1 matches 9 bases. V lost 6 bases to trimming and J lost 3 bases; unmatched junction nucleotides: 8. The CDR3 is made up of 15 amino acids. For the CDR3, the DNA is TGTGCCAGCAGCGGGACAGGGATGTTGCACACTGAAGCTTTCTTT. It encodes CASSGTGMLHTEAFF.

This rearrangement joins TRBV27 to TRBJ1-5, with 8 bases aligning to TRBD1. Per germline, CDR1 MNHEY and CDR2 SMNVEV (reference sequence). This CDR3 is 14 amino acids long. V dropped 5 bases and J dropped 6; count of bases not matched to a gene: 6. CDR3 amino acids: CASSLQGARQPQHF. The CDR3 nucleotides read TGTGCCAGCAGTCTTCAGGGGGCGCGTCAGCCCCAGCATTTT.

This clonotype occurred many times. The chain is built from TRBV5-1 and TRBJ2-1, with 9 positions matching TRBD1. V trimming: 4 bases; J trimming: 12 bases; junction bases outside the gene matches: 8. There are 13 residues in the CDR3. Germline CDR1 SGHRS, CDR2 YFSETQ. This CDR3 reads CASSEGQGRAQFF. Written as DNA, the CDR3 is TGCGCCAGCAGCGAGGGACAGGGAAGGGCGCAGTTCTTC. The complete variable domain, with remaining parts taken from reference TRBV5-1 and TRBJ2-1, reads KAGVTQTPRYLIKTRGQQVTLSCSPISGHRSVSWYQQTPGQGLQFLFEYFSETQRNKGNFPGRFSGRQFSNSRSEMNVSTLELGDSALYLCASSEGQGRAQFFGPGTRLTVL.

In this sample, this clonotype turned up a few times. The chain carries TRBV5-5 and TRBJ2-3, with D perhaps TRBD2 (5 bases). This CDR3 is built from 16 residues. V was clipped by 6 bases and J by 4 bases, with 21 bases between them. Germline lookup yields CDR1 SGHKS and CDR2 YYEKEE (reference sequence). The CDR3: CASTPGRIMASDTQYF. CDR3 sequence (DNA): TGTGCCAGCACCCCTGGGAGAATCATGGCTTCAGATACGCAGTATTTT.

This clonotype has only a few counts. This sequence joins TRBV5-1 and TRBJ2-7, with 8 bases lining up with TRBD1. CDR1 is SGHRS, CDR2 YFSETQ, per germline. The CDR3 loop spans 14 amino acids. V was pared by 4 bases and J by 3 bases, with 6 bases of the junction left unmatched. CDR3: CASSHGQGGYEQYF. The CDR3 region has the DNA TGCGCCAGCAGCCACGGACAGGGAGGCTACGAGCAGTACTTC.

This clonotype showed up just a few times. The chain uses TRBV7-2 and TRBJ1-5, with a possible D match to TRBD1 (5 bases). Trimming took 1 base from V and 2 from J, leaving 12 bases between them. The CDR3 extends over 16 amino acids. Germline CDR1 and CDR2: SGHTA and FQGNSA. This CDR3 is CASSLDRGAGNQPQHF. In nucleotides, the CDR3 is TGTGCCAGCAGCTTAGACCGTGGGGCTGGCAATCAGCCCCAGCATTTT.

The chain combines TRBV6-5 with TRBJ2-5; no reliable D call. The CDR3 has 14 residues. CDR1 is MNHEY, CDR2 SVGAGI, per germline. Trimming took off 0 bases at V and 5 bases at J, with 10 bases between the two ends. The CDR3 region has the DNA TGTGCCAGCAGTTACTCGCGGATTTGGGAGACCCAGTACTTC. Translated, it gives CASSYSRIWETQYF.

This clonotype has more than one count but fewer than ten. The chain combines TRBV29-1 with TRBJ1-1; 8 bases are a match to TRBD1. Germline V gene lookup returns CDR1 SQVTM and CDR2 ANQGSEA. J was trimmed by 4 bases and V by 4 bases; bases with no gene match: 8. This CDR3 region has 14 residues. The DNA for the CDR3 is TGCAGCGTTGTCCAGGGGGCCTCGGGCACTGAAGCTTTCTTT. It translates to CSVVQGASGTEAFF.